The count of the clone carrying this TCR beta chain is one. Trimming shortened V by 2 bases and J by 4 bases, and 6 bases separated the two germline ends. CDR3 length equals 13 residues. Germline V lookup: CDR1 SGHAT, CDR2 FQNNGV. These data originate in a study of control samples from healthy donors and cancer patients. Profiled with immunoSEQ multiplex PCR; TCRdb holds only in-frame clones, not every one. The profile covers approximately 170,000 clones, with 90% appearing a single time and just over 1.4% taken by the ten largest. Sequenced sample: blood. This chain links TRBV11-2 with TRBJ1-5; D call uncertain. The clonotype was recovered from a woman between 50 and 59 years old in good health. The CDR3 DNA reads TGTGCCAGCAGCTTATTGGGAAATCAGCCCCAGCATTTT. It is translated as CASSLLGNQPQHF.